Presented here are 14 T cell receptor beta chains from one specimen sequenced in a study of beta chain features in type 1 diabetes. Broader study findings: Patients with Type 1 diabetes showed moderately but significantly shorter TCRB CDR3s in all four CD4+ subsets.

These receptors' antigens are unknown. As every portion of the isolated RNA was reverse transcribed, the sequencing read expressed TCRB transcripts. The table came from immunoSEQ multiplex PCR; TCRdb's copy has only in-frame clones and leaves some out. The table has 230,000 or so clones, more than 15% seen once; the top ten hold about 0.092%. Sequencing was carried out using naive CD4+ T cells from blood. All receptors come from a man aged 25 to 40 with type 1 diabetes.

This chain's CDR3 is CASSFRASYEQYF. The CDR3 DNA is TGTGCCAGCAGTTTCAGGGCCTCCTACGAGCAGTACTTC. The chain carries TRBV27 and TRBJ2-7; weak D call: TRBD1 (5 bases). This CDR3 region has 13 residues. V lost 3 bases and J 0 bases, leaving 6 bases between the germline ends. The germline V gene encodes CDR1 MNHEY and CDR2 SMNVEV (reference sequence).

This chain uses TRBV29-1 with TRBJ2-7; TRBD2 matches at 14 bases. The CDR3 spans 16 residues. The germline gives CDR1 SQVTM, CDR2 ANQGSEA. J gave up 0 bases and V 6 bases, and 7 bases lay outside the gene matches. The CDR3 bases are TGCAGCGTCCGACTAGCGGGAGGGTCCCGCTCCTACGAGCAGTACTTC. Protein sequence: CSVRLAGGSRSYEQYF.

V usage is TRBV15 and J usage is TRBJ1-5, with unresolved D. The V and J ends lost 4 bases and 15 bases respectively, with 13 bases between them. CDR1 and CDR2 from the germline V gene are LNHNV and YYDKDF (reference sequence). The CDR3 totals 11 residues. For the CDR3, the DNA is TGTGCCACCAGCAAATTGGACTACTGGCATTTT. Protein sequence: CATSKLDYWHF.

This clone came up a few times. This chain connects TRBV9 to TRBJ2-1; D ambiguous. V lost 2 bases and J lost 0, with 6 bases in between. Germline CDR1 is SGDLS and CDR2 is YYNGEE. This CDR3 has 14 residues. The CDR3 spells CASSVQSSYNEQFF. CDR3 DNA: TGTGCCAGCAGCGTGCAGAGCTCCTACAATGAGCAGTTCTTC.

CDR3 nucleotides: TGTGCCAGCAGCTTCTCCACGGCCGAAGAGACCCAGTACTTC. It yields the protein CASSFSTAEETQYF. The V gene is TRBV7-9, the J gene TRBJ2-5, with D unresolved. V was clipped by 3 bases and J by 3 bases, with 11 bases between them. The CDR3 covers 14 residues. The V gene's germline CDR1 is SEHNR and CDR2 FQNEAQ (reference sequence).

J is TRBJ1-2 and V is TRBV29-1; no definite D call. The ends were cut back, 5 bases at V and 7 bases at J, with 11 bases in the middle. CDR1 and CDR2 (germline): SQVTM, ANQGSEA. This CDR3 contains 11 residues. The CDR3 nucleotides are TGCAGCGTTAGGGCAGAGGCTGGCTACACCTTC. Encoded protein: CSVRAEAGYTF.

The chain has TRBV5-1 and TRBJ2-3; D is ambiguous. V dropped 3 bases and J dropped 3 bases, with 17 bases sitting between them. CDR1 SGHRS and CDR2 YFSETQ come from the germline V gene. This CDR3 is built from 16 residues. As DNA, the CDR3 is TGCGCCAGCAGCTCGGCTGGGTCCTCGATGACAGATACGCAGTATTTT. This translates into CASSSAGSSMTDTQYF.

This clone was observed a handful of times. The chain is built from TRBV13 and TRBJ2-7, with TRBD1 matching over 7 bases. V was clipped by 4 bases and J by 1 base; unmatched bases: 4. Germline loops: CDR1 PRHDT, CDR2 FYEKMQ (reference sequence). The length of the CDR3 is 14 residues. CDR3 in DNA: TGTGCCAGCAGCTCACAGGGGACATCCTACGAGCAGTACTTC. Translation gives CASSSQGTSYEQYF.

This clone has more than one count but fewer than ten. V usage is TRBV9 and J usage is TRBJ1-1, with 9 bases identical to TRBD1. The CDR3 is 16 amino acids. V was pared by 4 bases and J by 3 bases, with 10 bases of the junction left unmatched. Per the germline V gene, CDR1 is SGDLS and CDR2 is YYNGEE. The CDR3 here is CASSTRDRVVDTEAFF. CDR3 nucleotides: TGTGCCAGCAGCACCCGGGACAGGGTTGTGGACACTGAAGCTTTCTTT.

This clone was counted a few times. The V gene is TRBV28, the J gene TRBJ1-5, with 8 positions matching TRBD1. The CDR3 contains 14 residues. Looked up from germline, CDR1 is MDHEN and CDR2 is SYDVKM. V dropped 6 bases and J dropped 5; count of bases not matched to a gene: 6. The CDR3 DNA reads TGTGCCAGCAGGCACGGACAGGGCGATCAGCCCCAGCATTTT. Translated: CASRHGQGDQPQHF.

There are a few counts of this clone. The rearrangement links TRBV7-9 to TRBJ2-5, with TRBD1 identical over 11 bases. The trim removed 6 bases at V and 2 bases at J, leaving 5 bases unmatched. Germline CDR1 is SEHNR and CDR2 is FQNEAQ (reference sequence). The CDR3 is made up of 15 amino acids. CDR3 sequence (DNA): TGTGCCAGCAGGTGGACAGGGGGCCCTCAAGAGACCCAGTACTTC. It yields the protein CASRWTGGPQETQYF.

The CDR3 protein is CATSNEASGVGEKLFF. The CDR3, as DNA: TGTGCCACCAGCAACGAAGCGTCTGGCGTTGGGGAAAAACTGTTTTTT. The chain combines TRBV15 with TRBJ1-4, with D uncertain. Trimming pared 4 bases from V and 8 bases from J, leaving 20 bases between. This CDR3 is 16 amino acids long. Germline V lookup: CDR1 LNHNV, CDR2 YYDKDF (reference sequence).

This clone was seen only a few times. This sequence joins TRBV2 and TRBJ2-1, with 9 bases fitting TRBD1. The CDR3 has 15 residues. The junction had 4 bases not matched to a gene; V was cut back by 1 base and J by 6 bases. The V gene's germline CDR1 is SNHLY and CDR2 FYNNEI. The DNA for the CDR3 is TGTGCCAGCAGTGAAGAGGGGACAGGGATCAATGAGCAGTTCTTC. This codes for CASSEEGTGINEQFF. Complete variable domain (other parts from reference TRBV2 and TRBJ2-1): EPEVTQTPSHQVTQMGQEVILRCVPISNHLYFYWYRQILGQKVEFLVSFYNNEISEKSEIFDDQFSVERPDGSNFTLKIRSTKLEDSAMYFCASSEEGTGINEQFFGPGTRLTVL.

This clone was observed a few times. The V call is TRBV7-9, the J call TRBJ1-1, with D maybe TRBD1 (5 bases). Germline-derived CDR1 and CDR2 are SEHNR and FQNEAQ (reference sequence). Trimming pared 3 bases from V and 0 bases from J, leaving 14 bases between. The CDR3 extends over 16 amino acids. The CDR3 region is CASSFSSGGMNTEAFF. The CDR3 DNA reads TGTGCCAGCAGCTTCTCCTCGGGGGGAATGAACACTGAAGCTTTCTTT. The whole variable domain, filled in from reference TRBV7-9 and TRBJ1-1, reads DTGVSQNPRHKITKRGQNVTFRCDPISEHNRLYWYRQTLGQGPEFLTYFQNEAQLEKSRLLSDRFSAERPKGSFSTLEIQRTEQGDSAMYLCASSFSSGGMNTEAFFGQGTRLTVV.